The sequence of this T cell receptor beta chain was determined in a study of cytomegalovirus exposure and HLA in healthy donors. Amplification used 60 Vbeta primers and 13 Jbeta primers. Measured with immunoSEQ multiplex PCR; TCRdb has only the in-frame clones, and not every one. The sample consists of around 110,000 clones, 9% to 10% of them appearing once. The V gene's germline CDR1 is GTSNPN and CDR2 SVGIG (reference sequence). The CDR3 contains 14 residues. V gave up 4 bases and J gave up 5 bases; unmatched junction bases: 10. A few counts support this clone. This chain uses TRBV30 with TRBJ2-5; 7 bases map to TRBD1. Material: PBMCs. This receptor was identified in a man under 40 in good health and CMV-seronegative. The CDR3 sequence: CAWTVVRGQETQYF. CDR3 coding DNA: TGTGCCTGGACTGTAGTCCGGGGACAGGAGACCCAGTACTTC.